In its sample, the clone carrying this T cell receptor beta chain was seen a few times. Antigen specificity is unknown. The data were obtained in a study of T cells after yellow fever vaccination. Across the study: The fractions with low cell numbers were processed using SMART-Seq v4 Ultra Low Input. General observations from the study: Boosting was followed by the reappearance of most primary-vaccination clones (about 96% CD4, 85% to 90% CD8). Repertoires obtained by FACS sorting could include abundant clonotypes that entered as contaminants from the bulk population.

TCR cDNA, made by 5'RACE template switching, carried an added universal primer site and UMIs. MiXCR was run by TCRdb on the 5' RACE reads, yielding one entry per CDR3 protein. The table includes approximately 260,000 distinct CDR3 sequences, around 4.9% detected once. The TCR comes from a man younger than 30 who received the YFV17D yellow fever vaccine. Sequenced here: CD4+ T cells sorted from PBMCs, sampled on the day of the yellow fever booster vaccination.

This CDR3 is CASSPRGGAGSGEQFF. In DNA form, the CDR3 reads TGTGCCAGCAGCCCACGCGGGGGGGCCGGGTCGGGTGAGCAGTTCTTC. The genes are TRBV7-2 and TRBJ2-1; 9 nucleotides agree with TRBD2. Germline CDR1 reads SGHTA; CDR2 reads FQGNSA. V was clipped by 5 bases and J by 9 bases; unmatched bases: 14. The CDR3 loop spans 16 amino acids.